This T cell receptor beta chain was recovered during a study of neurological immune-mediated disorders (dated by TCRdb to about 2019). At the level of the whole study: Peripheral blood TCR-beta repertoires from patients with HTLV-I-associated myelopathy (HAM/TSP), patients with multiple sclerosis, and healthy controls were compared in the study using UMI-based sequencing. The roughly 110 TCR-beta libraries included longitudinal samples, technical triplicates and paired sorted CD4+ and CD8+ T-cell subsets alongside PBMC samples. Each longitudinal HAM/TSP and healthy donor was sampled at 3 time-points spaced at roughly 3-40 month intervals. Of the approximately 70 subjects in the cohort, some 15 were HAM/TSP patients, approximately 34 were multiple sclerosis patients, and roughly 20 were healthy controls.

The CDR3 covers 13 residues, taking in both the cysteine and the phenylalanine. Of all the DNA, just the CDR3 is kept, 39 bases in frame from base 1. V was cut back by 5 bases and J by 6 bases, leaving a gap of 10 bases between them. The germline V gene encodes CDR1 SGHTA and CDR2 FQGTGA. This clonotype showed up many times. This receptor's antigen is unknown. No base quality information exists; no much larger clone differs at one position. cDNA was synthesized by template-switch 5'RACE using a primer with a 10-nucleotide random unique molecular identifier that tagged each TCR transcript. Each sequencing run produced over 200 million TCR-beta sequences covering 15-18 subjects. The RNeasy kit was used for extraction of total RNA. Using the KAPA Real-time Library Amplification kit, TCR-beta VDJ regions were amplified with primers for the TCR constant region and the 5'RACE anchor. A first PCR added sample indexes and Illumina adaptors, and a second PCR then raised library yield. After Ampure bead purification, the roughly 650 bp TCR product was size-selected on a 2% E-gel SizeSelection system. Before pooling, library quality was assessed on a Bioanalyzer, concentration was determined with Qubit, and library quantification was performed with the Kapa Library Quantification kit. An Illumina HiSeq 2500 was used to sequence the libraries paired-end at 2 x 150 bp. To increase sequence diversity, roughly 23-30% phiX was spiked into each library pool. On the authors' methods: Quality-filtered reads were processed with the UMI-based MiGEC pipeline, and over 75% of raw TCR sequences were removed by the MiGEC pipeline during error correction. VDJ genes were aligned to IMGT germline references, and each clonotype was defined by a unique CDR3 amino acid sequence together with V-J genes. VDJtools evaluated clonal expansion, Shannon diversity and CDR3 relatedness (CalcPairwiseDistances, ClusterSamples); CLCbio workbench built phylogenetic trees. Clones with at least 8 unique UMIs were defined as expanded, with this threshold being based on coefficient-of-variation modelling across technical triplicates. TCRdb reworked the public reads: Q25 trimming with fastp, MiXCR clone assembly, productive beta chains retained. Each CDR3 protein gets just one entry, which takes the most common genes and DNA from the rows behind it. In this record, the V and J calls reflect TCRdb's handling and not the investigators' own analysis. The sample profile shows over 30,000 distinct CDR3 sequences; less than 15% of them were found once. The ten largest clones take up about 2.5% of the sample.

The study at large found these results: TCR clonal expansion was highest in HAM/TSP patients and lowest in MS patients, with MS patients falling below even healthy controls. Expanded clones from different subjects shared no identical CDR3 amino acid sequences, which suggests that TCR-beta repertoires were private in all groups.

In the paper's terms, the time point label means: longitudinal time-point 2. The healthy controls were volunteers from blood banks in Maryland, USA. For unsorted PBMC libraries, 2 million PBMCs were used after storage in RNAlater at -80 degrees C until RNA extraction. Peripheral blood was subjected to Ficoll-Hypaque density gradient centrifugation to isolate PBMCs, which were then cryopreserved in liquid nitrogen. Input material: PBMCs. The receptor was derived from a woman aged 40 to 50 in good health. This receptor chain uses TRBV7-3 and TRBJ2-2; D gene: possibly TRBD2, on 5 matching bases. Here is the DNA: TGTGCCAGCAGCCAAGGCGGGTCCGGGGAGCTGTTTTTT. Translated, this is CASSQGGSGELFF.